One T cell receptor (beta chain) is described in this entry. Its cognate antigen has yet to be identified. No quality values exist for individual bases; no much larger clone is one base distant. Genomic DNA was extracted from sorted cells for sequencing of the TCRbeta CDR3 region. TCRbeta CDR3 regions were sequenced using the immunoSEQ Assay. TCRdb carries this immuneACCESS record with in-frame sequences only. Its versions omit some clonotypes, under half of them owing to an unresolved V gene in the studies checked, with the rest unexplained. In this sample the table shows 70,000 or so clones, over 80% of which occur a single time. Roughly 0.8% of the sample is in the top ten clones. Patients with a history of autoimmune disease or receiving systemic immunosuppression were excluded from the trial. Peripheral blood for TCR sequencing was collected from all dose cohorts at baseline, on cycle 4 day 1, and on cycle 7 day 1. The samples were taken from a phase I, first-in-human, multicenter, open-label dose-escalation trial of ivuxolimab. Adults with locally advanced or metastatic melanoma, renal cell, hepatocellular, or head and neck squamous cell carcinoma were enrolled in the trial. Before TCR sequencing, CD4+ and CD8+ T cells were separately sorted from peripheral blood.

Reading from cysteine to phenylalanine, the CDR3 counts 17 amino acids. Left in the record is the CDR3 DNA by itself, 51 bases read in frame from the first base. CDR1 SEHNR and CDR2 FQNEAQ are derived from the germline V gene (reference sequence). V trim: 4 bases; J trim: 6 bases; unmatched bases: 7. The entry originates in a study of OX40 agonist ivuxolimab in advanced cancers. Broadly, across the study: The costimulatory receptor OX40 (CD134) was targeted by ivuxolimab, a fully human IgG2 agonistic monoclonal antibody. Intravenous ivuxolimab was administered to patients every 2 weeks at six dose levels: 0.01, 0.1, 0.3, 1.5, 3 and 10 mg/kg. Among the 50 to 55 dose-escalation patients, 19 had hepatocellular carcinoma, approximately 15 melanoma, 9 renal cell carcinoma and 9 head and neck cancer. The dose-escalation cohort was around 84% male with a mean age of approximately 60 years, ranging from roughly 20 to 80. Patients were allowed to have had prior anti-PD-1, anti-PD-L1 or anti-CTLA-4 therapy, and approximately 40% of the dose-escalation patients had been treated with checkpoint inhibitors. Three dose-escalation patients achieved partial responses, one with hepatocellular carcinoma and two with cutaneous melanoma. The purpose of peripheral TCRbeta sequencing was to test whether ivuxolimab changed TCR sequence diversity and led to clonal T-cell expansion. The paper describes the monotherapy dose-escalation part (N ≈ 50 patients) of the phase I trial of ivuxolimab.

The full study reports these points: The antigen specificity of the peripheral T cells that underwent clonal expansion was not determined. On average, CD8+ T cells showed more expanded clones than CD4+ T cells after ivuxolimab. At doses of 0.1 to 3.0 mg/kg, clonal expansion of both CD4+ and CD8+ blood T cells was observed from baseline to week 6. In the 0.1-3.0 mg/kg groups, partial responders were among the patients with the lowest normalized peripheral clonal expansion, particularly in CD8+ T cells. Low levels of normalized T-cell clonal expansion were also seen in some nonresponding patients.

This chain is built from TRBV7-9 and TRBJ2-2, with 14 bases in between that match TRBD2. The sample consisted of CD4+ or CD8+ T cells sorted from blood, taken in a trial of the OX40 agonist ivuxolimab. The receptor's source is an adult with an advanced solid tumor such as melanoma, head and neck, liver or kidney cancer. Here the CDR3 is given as CASSSPGLAGAAGELFF. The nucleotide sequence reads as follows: TGTGCCAGCAGCTCGCCGGGACTAGCGGGAGCGGCCGGGGAGCTGTTTTTT. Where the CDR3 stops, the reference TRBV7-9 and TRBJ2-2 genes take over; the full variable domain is DTGVSQNPRHKITKRGQNVTFRCDPISEHNRLYWYRQTLGQGPEFLTYFQNEAQLEKSRLLSDRFSAERPKGSFSTLEIQRTEQGDSAMYLCASSSPGLAGAAGELFFGEGSRLTVL.